This TCR beta chain was retrieved from a study of blood T cell repertoires in COVID-19. Study-wide context: Sample material is recorded as cDNA or gDNA derived from T cells, B-cell-depleted T cells, or PBMCs.

The length of the CDR3 is 15 residues. The germline gives CDR1 SGHNT, CDR2 YENEEA. V gave up 3 bases and J gave up 5 bases; unmatched junction bases: 6. Under the authors' procedure: For nucleated cells, counts were estimated from reference gene primer amplification. The assay was immunoSEQ multiplex PCR, and TCRdb's table has in-frame clones only and misses some. V and J calls and clone size follow that table, whereas D and trimming were derived from the DNA. The table lists 200,000 to 250,000 clones, around 86% of them singletons. Sequenced: peripheral blood. V gene TRBV11-3 combines with J gene TRBJ2-1; TRBD2 matches 8 bases. This clonotype was obtained from a woman aged 70-85 years with active or convalescent COVID-19. The CDR3 bases are TGTGCCAGCAGCTTTAGCACTAGCGGACACAATGAGCAGTTCTTC. Protein: CASSFSTSGHNEQFF. Complete variable domain (other parts from reference TRBV11-3 and TRBJ2-1): EAGVVQSPRYKIIEKKQPVAFWCNPISGHNTLYWYLQNLGQGPELLIRYENEEAVDDSQLPKDRFSAERLKGVDSTLKIQPAELGDSAVYLCASSFSTSGHNEQFFGPGTRLTVL.